This T cell receptor beta chain was documented in a study of blood T cell repertoires in COVID-19. The wider study: PBMCs, B-cell-depleted T cells, or T cells provided the cDNA or gDNA that made up the material.

Looked up from germline, CDR1 is MNHEY and CDR2 is SMNVEV (reference sequence). Trimming took 8 bases from V and 4 from J; bases not matched to a gene: 10. CDR3 length: 14 amino acids. Only in-frame clones appear in the TCRdb table, and some are missing; sequencing was by immunoSEQ multiplex PCR. Altogether roughly 220,000 clones are present, around 80% being singletons, with the ten largest covering around 6%. V usage is TRBV27 and J usage is TRBJ2-5; 7 bases map to TRBD2. The sample was peripheral blood. This clonotype was sampled from a woman in her 70s with acute or convalescent COVID-19. CDR3 sequence (DNA): TGTGCCAGCCGCAGGGCGGGAGTAGGAGAGACCCAGTACTTC. Protein product: CASRRAGVGETQYF.